The clone carrying this T cell receptor (beta chain) was seen only a few times. V was pared by 1 base and J by 7 bases, with 14 bases between. The germline V gene has CDR1 SGHVS and CDR2 FQNEAQ. CDR3 length: 15 amino acids. This table comes from immunoSEQ multiplex PCR, and its TCRdb copy is limited to in-frame clones, with some not included. This sample has some 200,000 clones, with about nine tenths found just once. The source of the sample is a study of blood T cell repertoires in COVID-19. The clonotype comes from a middle-aged woman with acute COVID-19. The chain joins TRBV7-8 to TRBJ1-5; D is ambiguous. Sequenced input: PBMCs or T cells enriched from blood (not recorded which). The CDR3 DNA follows: TGTGCCAGCAGCTTAGGTACTGAGGGCCGGCAGCCCCAGCATTTT. Encoded protein: CASSLGTEGRQPQHF. Filled out from reference TRBV7-8 and TRBJ1-5, the complete variable domain reads GAGVSQSPRYKVAKRGQDVALRCDPISGHVSLFWYQQALGQGPEFLTYFQNEAQLDKSGLPSDRFFAERPEGSVSTLKIQRTQQEDSAVYLCASSLGTEGRQPQHFGDGTRLSIL.